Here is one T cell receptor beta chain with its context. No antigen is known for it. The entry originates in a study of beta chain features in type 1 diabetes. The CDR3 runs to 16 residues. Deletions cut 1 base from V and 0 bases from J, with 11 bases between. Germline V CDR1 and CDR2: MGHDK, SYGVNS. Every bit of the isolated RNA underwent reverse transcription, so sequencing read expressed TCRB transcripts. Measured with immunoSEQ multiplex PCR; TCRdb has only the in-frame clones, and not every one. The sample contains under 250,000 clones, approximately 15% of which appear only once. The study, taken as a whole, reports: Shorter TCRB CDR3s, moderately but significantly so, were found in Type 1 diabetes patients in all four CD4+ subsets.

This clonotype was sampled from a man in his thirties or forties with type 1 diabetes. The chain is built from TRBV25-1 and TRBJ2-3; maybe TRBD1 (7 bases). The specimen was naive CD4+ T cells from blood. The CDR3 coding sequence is TGTGCCAGCAGTGAATGGCAGGGGGGTAGCACAGATACGCAGTATTTT. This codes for CASSEWQGGSTDTQYF.